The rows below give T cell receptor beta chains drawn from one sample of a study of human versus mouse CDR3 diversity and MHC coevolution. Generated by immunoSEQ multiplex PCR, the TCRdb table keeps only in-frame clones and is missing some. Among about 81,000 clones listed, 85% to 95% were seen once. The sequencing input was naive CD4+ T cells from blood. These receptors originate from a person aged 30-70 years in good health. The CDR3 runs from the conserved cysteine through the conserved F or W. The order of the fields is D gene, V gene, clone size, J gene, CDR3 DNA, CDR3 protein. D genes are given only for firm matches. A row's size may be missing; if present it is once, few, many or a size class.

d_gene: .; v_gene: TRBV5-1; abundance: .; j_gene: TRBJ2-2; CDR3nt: TGCGCCAGCAGCCCAGATCCAGGGTCGAACACCGGGGAGCTGTTTTTT; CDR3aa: CASSPDPGSNTGELFF
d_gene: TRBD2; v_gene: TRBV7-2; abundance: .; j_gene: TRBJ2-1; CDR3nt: TGTGCCAGCAGCCCGGAGCGGGACTACAATGAGCAGTTCTTC; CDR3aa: CASSPERDYNEQFF
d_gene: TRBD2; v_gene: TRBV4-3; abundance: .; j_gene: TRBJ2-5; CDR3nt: TGCGCCAGCAGCCAAGATGCGGGGGGAGGGGAGACCCAGTACTTC; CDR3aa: CASSQDAGGGETQYF
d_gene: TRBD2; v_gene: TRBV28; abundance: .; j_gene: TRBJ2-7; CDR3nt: TGTGCCAGCAGTGCGACTAGCGGGGACTACGAGCAGTACTTC; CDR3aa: CASSATSGDYEQYF
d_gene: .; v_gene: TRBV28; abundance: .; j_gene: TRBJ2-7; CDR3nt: TGTGCCAGCGTTCAGGGCCCCGAGCAGTACTTC; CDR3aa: CASVQGPEQYF
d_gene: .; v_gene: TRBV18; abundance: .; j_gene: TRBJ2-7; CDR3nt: TGTGCCAGCTCGCCACAGGGAGGGGCCCGAAACTACGAGCAGTACTTC; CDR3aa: CASSPQGGARNYEQYF
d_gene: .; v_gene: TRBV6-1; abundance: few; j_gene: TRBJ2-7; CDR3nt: TGTGCCAGCTGGGGAGGGGGAGAGCAGTACTTC; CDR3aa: CASWGGGEQYF
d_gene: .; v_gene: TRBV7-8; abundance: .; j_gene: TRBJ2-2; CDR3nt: TGTGCCAGCAGCTATCGGGAGCAGGGTAGCACCGGGGAGCTGTTTTTT; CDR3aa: CASSYREQGSTGELFF
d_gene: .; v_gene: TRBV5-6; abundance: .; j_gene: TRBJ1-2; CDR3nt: TGTGCCAGCAGCTCGGGGATTTATGGCTACACCTTC; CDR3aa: CASSSGIYGYTF
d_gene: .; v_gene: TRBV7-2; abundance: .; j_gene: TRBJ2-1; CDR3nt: TGTGCCAGCAGCTCGGACGGGCGGGATGAGCAGTTCTTC; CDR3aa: CASSSDGRDEQFF
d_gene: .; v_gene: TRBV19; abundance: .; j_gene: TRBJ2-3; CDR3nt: TGTGCCAGTAGTATTGGGCAGGGGACAGATACGCAGTATTTT; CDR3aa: CASSIGQGTDTQYF
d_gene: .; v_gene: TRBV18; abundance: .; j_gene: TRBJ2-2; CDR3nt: TGTGCCAGCTCACCCTCTGCCGGGGAGTACGGGGAGCTGTTTTTT; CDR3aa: CASSPSAGEYGELFF
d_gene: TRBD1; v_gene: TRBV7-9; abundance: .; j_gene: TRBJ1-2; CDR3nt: TGTGCCAGCAGCTTCAGCGACAGGGGCAACTATGGCTACACCTTC; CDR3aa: CASSFSDRGNYGYTF
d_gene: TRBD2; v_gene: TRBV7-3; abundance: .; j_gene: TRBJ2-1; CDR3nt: TGTGCCAGCAGCCTAAGAGGTGGCGGGGGGGTCTACAATGAGCAGTTCTTC; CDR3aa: CASSLRGGGGVYNEQFF
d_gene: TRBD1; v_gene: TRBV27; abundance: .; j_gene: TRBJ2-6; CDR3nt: TGTGCCAGCAGTGCAACGGGACAGGGGCGTTCCTTGGGGGCCAACGTCCTGACTTTC; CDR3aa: CASSATGQGRSLGANVLTF
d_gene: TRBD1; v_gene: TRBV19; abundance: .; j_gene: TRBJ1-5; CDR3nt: TGTGCCAGTCGGACAGGCGGTAGCAATCAGCCCCAGCATTTT; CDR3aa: CASRTGGSNQPQHF
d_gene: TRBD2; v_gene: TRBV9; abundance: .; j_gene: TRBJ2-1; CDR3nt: TGTGCCAGCAGCTCACAGAGACTAGCTCCCCATGAGCAGTTCTTC; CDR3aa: CASSSQRLAPHEQFF
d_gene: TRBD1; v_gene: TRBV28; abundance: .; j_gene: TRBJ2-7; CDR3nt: TGTGCCAGCACCTCGGACAGGGGAAATTACGAGCAGTACTTC; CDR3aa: CASTSDRGNYEQYF
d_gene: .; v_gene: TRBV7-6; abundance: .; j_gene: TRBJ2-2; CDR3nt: TGTGCCAGCAGCTTAGGGAGGGCGCCGGGCACCGGGGAGCTGTTTTTT; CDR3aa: CASSLGRAPGTGELFF
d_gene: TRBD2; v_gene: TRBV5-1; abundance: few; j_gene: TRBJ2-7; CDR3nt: TGCGCCAGCAGCTCGGGGACTAGCGATCGCGAGCAGTACTTC; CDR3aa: CASSSGTSDREQYF
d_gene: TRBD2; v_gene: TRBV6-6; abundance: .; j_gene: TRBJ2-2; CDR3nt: TGTGCCAGCAGTATCCTAGCGGGGGGTAACACCGGGGAGCTGTTTTTT; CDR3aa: CASSILAGGNTGELFF
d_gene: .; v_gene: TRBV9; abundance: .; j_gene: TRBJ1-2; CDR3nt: TGTGCCAGCAGTACGGGGGAGGCCTATGGCTACACCTTC; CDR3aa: CASSTGEAYGYTF
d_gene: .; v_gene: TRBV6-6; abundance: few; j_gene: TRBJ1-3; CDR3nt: TGTGCCAGCAGACCTCGGCCCGGGAGAGGAAACACCATATATTTT; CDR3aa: CASRPRPGRGNTIYF